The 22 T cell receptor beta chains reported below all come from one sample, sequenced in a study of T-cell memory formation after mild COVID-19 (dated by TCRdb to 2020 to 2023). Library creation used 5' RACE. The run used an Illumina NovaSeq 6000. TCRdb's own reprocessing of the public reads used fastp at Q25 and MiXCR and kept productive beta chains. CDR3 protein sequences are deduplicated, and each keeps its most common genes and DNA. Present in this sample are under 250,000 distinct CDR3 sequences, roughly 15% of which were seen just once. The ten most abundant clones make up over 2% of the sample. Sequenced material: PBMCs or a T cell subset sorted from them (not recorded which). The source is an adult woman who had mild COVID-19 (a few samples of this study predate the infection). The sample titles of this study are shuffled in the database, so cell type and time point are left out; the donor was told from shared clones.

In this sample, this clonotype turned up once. The CDR3 nucleotides read TGTGCCAGCTGTCGAGGGGTCAGCAATCAGCCCCAGCATTTT. The encoded protein is CASCRGVSNQPQHF. The rearrangement uses TRBV19 and TRBJ1-5; maybe TRBD1 (5 bases). The CDR3 runs to 14 residues. Trimming left V 9 bases short and J 1 base short, with 13 bases between. The germline V gene encodes CDR1 LNHDA and CDR2 SQIVND (reference sequence).

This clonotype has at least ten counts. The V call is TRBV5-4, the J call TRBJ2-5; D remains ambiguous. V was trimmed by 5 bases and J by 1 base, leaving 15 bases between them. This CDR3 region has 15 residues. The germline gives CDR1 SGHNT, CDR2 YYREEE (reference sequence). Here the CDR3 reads CASRNVAVSQETQYF. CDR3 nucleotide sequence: TGTGCCAGCAGGAATGTTGCCGTAAGCCAAGAGACCCAGTACTTC.

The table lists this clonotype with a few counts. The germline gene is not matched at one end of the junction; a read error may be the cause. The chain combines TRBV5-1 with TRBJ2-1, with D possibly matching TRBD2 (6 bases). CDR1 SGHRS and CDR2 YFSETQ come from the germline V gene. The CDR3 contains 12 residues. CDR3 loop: CASSLGQGGLVF. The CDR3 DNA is TGCGCCAGCAGCTTGGGGCAGGGAGGTTTAGTCTTC.

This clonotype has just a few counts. This CDR3 is CASRKQGGEWGYTF. CDR3 nucleotides: TGTGCCAGCAGAAAACAAGGGGGGGAGTGGGGCTACACCTTC. The J gene is TRBJ1-2, the V gene TRBV6-6; TRBD1 is a possible D gene (6 bases). The V end was cut by 6 bases, the J end by 8 bases, with 19 bases between. CDR3 length: 14 residues. Looked up from germline, CDR1 is MNHNY and CDR2 is SVGAGI (reference sequence).

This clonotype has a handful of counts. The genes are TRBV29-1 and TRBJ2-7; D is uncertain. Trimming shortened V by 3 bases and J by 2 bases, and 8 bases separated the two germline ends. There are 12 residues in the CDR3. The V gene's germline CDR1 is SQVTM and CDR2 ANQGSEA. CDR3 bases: TGCAGCGTTGAGGGGTTAACCTACGAGCAGTACTTC. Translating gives CSVEGLTYEQYF.

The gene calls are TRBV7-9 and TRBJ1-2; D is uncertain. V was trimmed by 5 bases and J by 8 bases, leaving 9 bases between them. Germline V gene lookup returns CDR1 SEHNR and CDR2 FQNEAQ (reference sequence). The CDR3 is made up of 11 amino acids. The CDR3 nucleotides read TGTGCCAGCAGCGAAATGATAGGCTACACCTTC. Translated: CASSEMIGYTF. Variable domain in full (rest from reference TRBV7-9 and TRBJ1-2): DTGVSQNPRHKITKRGQNVTFRCDPISEHNRLYWYRQTLGQGPEFLTYFQNEAQLEKSRLLSDRFSAERPKGSFSTLEIQRTEQGDSAMYLCASSEMIGYTFGSGTRLTVV.

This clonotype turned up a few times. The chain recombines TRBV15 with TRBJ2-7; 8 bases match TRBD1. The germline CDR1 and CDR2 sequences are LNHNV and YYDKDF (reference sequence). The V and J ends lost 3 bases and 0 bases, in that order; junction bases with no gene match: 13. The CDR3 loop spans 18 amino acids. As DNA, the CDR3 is TGTGCCACCAGCAGGCCCCTCCCCCGGGACAGGCACTCCTACGAGCAGTACTTC. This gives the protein CATSRPLPRDRHSYEQYF.

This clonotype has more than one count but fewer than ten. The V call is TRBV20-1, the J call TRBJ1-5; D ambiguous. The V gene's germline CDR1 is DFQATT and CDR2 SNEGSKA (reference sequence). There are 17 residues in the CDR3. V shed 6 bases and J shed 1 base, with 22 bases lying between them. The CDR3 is CSAKRSGPGSSNQPQHF. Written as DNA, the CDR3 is TGCAGTGCCAAGAGATCCGGTCCGGGATCCAGCAATCAGCCCCAGCATTTT.

The CDR3 sequence is CASSQGQDVYGYTF. CDR3 DNA: TGTGCCAGCAGCCAGGGACAGGACGTCTATGGCTACACCTTC. The V call is TRBV14, the J call TRBJ1-2; 8 bases are shared with TRBD1. Germline V gives CDR1 SGHDN, CDR2 FVKESK. V trimming: 3 bases; J trimming: 4 bases; junction bases outside the gene matches: 4. The CDR3 contains 14 residues.

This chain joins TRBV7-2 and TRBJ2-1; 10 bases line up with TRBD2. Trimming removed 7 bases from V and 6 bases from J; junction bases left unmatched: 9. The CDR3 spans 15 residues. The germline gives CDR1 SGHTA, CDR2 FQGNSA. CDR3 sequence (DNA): TGTGCCAGCAACGCGGGGACTAGCGCGATCAATGAGCAGTTCTTC. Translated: CASNAGTSAINEQFF.

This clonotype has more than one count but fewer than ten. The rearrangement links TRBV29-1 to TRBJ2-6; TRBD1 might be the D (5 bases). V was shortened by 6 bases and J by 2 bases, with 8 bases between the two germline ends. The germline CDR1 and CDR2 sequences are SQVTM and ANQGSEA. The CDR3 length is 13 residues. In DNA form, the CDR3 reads TGCAGCGTAGGGGTAACTGGGGCCAACGTCCTGACTTTC. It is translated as CSVGVTGANVLTF.

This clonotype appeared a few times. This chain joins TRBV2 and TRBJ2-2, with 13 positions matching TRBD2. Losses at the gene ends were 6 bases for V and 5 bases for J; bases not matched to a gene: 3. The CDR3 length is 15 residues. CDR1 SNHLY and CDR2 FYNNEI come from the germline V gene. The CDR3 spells CASRGGLAGTGELFF. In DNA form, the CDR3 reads TGTGCCAGCAGAGGGGGACTAGCGGGAACCGGGGAGCTGTTTTTT.

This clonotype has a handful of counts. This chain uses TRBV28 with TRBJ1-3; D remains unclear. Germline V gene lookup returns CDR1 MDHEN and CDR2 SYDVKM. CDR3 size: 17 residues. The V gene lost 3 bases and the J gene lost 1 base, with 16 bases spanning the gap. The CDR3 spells CASSLVRAQYSGNTIYF. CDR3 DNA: TGTGCCAGCAGTTTGGTCAGAGCTCAATATTCTGGAAACACCATATATTTT.

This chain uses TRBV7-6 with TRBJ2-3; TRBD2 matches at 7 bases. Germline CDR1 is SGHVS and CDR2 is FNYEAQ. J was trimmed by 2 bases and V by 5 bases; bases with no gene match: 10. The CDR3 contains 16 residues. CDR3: CASSGEPSGITDTQYF. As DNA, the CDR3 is TGTGCCAGCAGCGGAGAACCGAGCGGGATCACAGATACGCAGTATTTT.

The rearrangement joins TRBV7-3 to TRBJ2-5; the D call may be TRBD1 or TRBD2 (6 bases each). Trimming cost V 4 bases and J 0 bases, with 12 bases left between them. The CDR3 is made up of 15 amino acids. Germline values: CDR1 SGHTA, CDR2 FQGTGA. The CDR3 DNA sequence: TGTGCCAGCAGCTCCCGGGGGCAGGACCAAGAGACCCAGTACTTC. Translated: CASSSRGQDQETQYF. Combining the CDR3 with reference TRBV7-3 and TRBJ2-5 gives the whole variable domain GAGVSQTPSNKVTEKGKYVELRCDPISGHTALYWYRQSLGQGPEFLIYFQGTGAADDSGLPNDRFFAVRPEGSVSTLKIQRTERGDSAVYLCASSSRGQDQETQYFGPGTRLLVL.

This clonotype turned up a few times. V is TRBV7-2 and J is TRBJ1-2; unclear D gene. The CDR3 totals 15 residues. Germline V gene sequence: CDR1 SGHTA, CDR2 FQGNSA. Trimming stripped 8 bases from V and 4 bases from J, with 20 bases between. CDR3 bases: TGTGCCAGCTCTGTCAGAAATGTGGAACTCTATGGCTACACCTTC. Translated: CASSVRNVELYGYTF.

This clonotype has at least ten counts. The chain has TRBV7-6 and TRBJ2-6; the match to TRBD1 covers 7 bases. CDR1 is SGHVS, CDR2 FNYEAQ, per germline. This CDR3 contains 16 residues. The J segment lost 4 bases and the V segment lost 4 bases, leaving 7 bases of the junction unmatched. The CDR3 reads CASSSSRGPGANVLTF. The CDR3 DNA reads TGTGCCAGCAGCTCCTCGAGGGGGCCAGGGGCCAACGTCCTGACTTTC.

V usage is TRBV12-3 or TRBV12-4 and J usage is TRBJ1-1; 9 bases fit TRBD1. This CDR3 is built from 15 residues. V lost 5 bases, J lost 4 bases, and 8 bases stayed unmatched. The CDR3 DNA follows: TGTGCCAGCAGTCTCGGACAGGGGATTTTCACTGAAGCTTTCTTT. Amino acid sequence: CASSLGQGIFTEAFF.

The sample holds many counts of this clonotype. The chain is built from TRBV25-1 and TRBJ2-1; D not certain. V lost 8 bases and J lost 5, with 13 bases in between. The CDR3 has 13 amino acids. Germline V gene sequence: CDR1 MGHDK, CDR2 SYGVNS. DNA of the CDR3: TGTGCCAGCCAGCAGGCAGGAGACAATGAGCAGTTCTTC. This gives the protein CASQQAGDNEQFF.

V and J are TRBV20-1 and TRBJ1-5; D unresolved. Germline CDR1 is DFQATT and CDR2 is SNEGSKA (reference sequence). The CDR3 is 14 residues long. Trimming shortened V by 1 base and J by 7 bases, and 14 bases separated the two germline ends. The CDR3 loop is CSARASTYNQPQHF. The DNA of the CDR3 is TGCAGTGCTAGAGCCTCCACATACAACCAGCCCCAGCATTTT.

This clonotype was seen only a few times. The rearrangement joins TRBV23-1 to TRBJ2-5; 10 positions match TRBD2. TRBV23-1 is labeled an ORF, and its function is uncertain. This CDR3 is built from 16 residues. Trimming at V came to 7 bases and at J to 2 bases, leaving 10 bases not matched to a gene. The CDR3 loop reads CASNTRLAGLQETQYF. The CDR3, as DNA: TGCGCCAGCAACACTAGACTAGCGGGTCTACAAGAGACCCAGTACTTC.

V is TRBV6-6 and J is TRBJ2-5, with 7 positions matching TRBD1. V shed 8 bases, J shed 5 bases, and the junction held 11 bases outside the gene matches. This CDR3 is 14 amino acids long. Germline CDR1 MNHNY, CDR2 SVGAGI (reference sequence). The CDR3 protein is CASRNGQAHETQYF. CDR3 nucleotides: TGTGCCAGCCGAAATGGACAGGCCCACGAGACCCAGTACTTC.